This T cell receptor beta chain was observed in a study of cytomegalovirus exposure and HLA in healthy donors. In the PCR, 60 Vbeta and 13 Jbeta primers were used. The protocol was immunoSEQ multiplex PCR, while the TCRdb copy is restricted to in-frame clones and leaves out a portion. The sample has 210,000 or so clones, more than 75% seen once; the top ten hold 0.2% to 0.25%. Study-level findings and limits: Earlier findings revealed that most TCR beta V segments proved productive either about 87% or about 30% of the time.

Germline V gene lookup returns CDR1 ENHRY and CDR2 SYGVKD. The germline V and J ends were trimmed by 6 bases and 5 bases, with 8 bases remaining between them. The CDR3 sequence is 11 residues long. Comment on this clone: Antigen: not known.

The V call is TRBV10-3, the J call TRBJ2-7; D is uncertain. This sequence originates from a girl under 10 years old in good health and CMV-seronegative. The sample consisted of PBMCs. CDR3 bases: TGTGCCATCAGGGCCAGCGACGAGCAGTACTTC. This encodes CAIRASDEQYF.